This T cell receptor beta chain was sequenced for a study of control samples from healthy donors and cancer patients. Generated by immunoSEQ multiplex PCR, the TCRdb table keeps only in-frame clones and is missing some. In the table there are roughly 120,000 clones, about 88% of which are singletons. This receptor was identified in a woman in her 70s in good health. What was sequenced was blood.

Written as DNA, the CDR3 is TGTGCCAGCAGTAAAGGACCCGGGACATTATCCTACGAGCAGTACTTC. This translates into CASSKGPGTLSYEQYF. The chain recombines TRBV13 with TRBJ2-7, with a possible D match to TRBD1 (6 bases). Germline V gene sequence: CDR1 PRHDT, CDR2 FYEKMQ (reference sequence). CDR3 size: 16 residues. Trimming stripped 6 bases from V and 1 base from J, with 19 bases between.